Presented here are 32 T cell receptor beta chains from one specimen sequenced in a study of blood T cell repertoires in COVID-19. Some clones are missing from TCRdb's copy, which holds only in-frame ones; the method was immunoSEQ multiplex PCR. The sample shows about 240,000 clones, roughly 80% of them seen only once. The specimen was peripheral blood. All receptors come from a woman older than 75 with acute or convalescent COVID-19.

The V gene is TRBV4-1, the J gene TRBJ1-4; 7 bases are a match to TRBD1. CDR1 and CDR2 from the germline V gene are MGHRA and YSYEKL. The CDR3 is made up of 15 amino acids. V dropped 1 base and J dropped 8; count of bases not matched to a gene: 7. CDR3 DNA sequence: TGCGCCAGCAGCCAAGTCCGGTCGACAGGGGAAAAACTGTTTTTT. It specifies CASSQVRSTGEKLFF.

This sequence joins TRBV28 and TRBJ1-2, with 7 bases identical to TRBD1. The CDR3 sequence is 14 residues long. Germline V gives CDR1 MDHEN, CDR2 SYDVKM. Trimming cost V 7 bases and J 3 bases; bases outside gene matches: 8. CDR3: CASTKPGGYYGYTF. In nucleotides, the CDR3 is TGTGCCAGCACCAAACCAGGGGGTTACTATGGCTACACCTTC.

This clone was counted a few times. CDR3 loop: CASSGTGGSSPLHF. The CDR3 DNA follows: TGTGCCAGCAGTGGGACAGGGGGTTCCTCACCCCTCCACTTT. The chain joins TRBV2 to TRBJ1-6, with 10 bases matching TRBD1. V was clipped by 4 bases and J by 10 bases; unmatched bases: 4. The CDR3 runs 14 residues. The germline CDR1 and CDR2 sequences are SNHLY and FYNNEI.

The gene calls are TRBV29-1 and TRBJ1-1, with TRBD1 as a possible D gene (6 bases). V was shortened by 0 bases and J by 5 bases, with 13 bases between the two germline ends. Germline-derived CDR1 and CDR2 are SQVTM and ANQGSEA. The CDR3 contains 14 residues. The CDR3 DNA follows: TGCAGCGTTGAAGAACAGGGAATGGGAACTGAAGCTTTCTTT. Protein: CSVEEQGMGTEAFF.

V usage is TRBV19 and J usage is TRBJ1-1; D unresolved. Germline CDR1 LNHDA, CDR2 SQIVND (reference sequence). This CDR3 is 12 amino acids long. V gave up 9 bases and J gave up 3 bases, with 11 bases separating them. CDR3 sequence (DNA): TGTGCCAGCGCGACACTTTACACTGAAGCTTTCTTT. Protein: CASATLYTEAFF.

The chain carries TRBV18 and TRBJ2-1; 9 bases map to TRBD2. Germline-derived CDR1 and CDR2 are KGHSH and LQKENI. V was clipped by 1 base and J by 8 bases; unmatched bases: 6. This CDR3 region has 15 residues. In DNA form, the CDR3 reads TGTGCCAGCTCACCACGGCTAGCGGGGTACGATGAGCAGTTCTTC. This sequence encodes CASSPRLAGYDEQFF.

This clone has a single count. J is TRBJ1-4 and V is TRBV5-1; 7 positions agree with TRBD1. Germline CDR1 is SGHRS and CDR2 is YFSETQ. CDR3 length equals 15 residues. The V gene end was trimmed by 5 bases and the J gene end by 4 bases; junction bases not matched to a gene: 8. CDR3 bases: TGCGCCAGCAGGAGGGACAGACCGGTTAATGAAAAACTGTTTTTT. Its protein is CASRRDRPVNEKLFF. Filled out from reference TRBV5-1 and TRBJ1-4, the complete variable domain reads KAGVTQTPRYLIKTRGQQVTLSCSPISGHRSVSWYQQTPGQGLQFLFEYFSETQRNKGNFPGRFSGRQFSNSRSEMNVSTLELGDSALYLCASRRDRPVNEKLFFGSGTQLSVL.

This clone is a singleton in its sample. J is TRBJ2-3 and V is TRBV2; D is perhaps TRBD2 (5 bases). V was trimmed by 5 bases and J by 0 bases, leaving 9 bases between them. This CDR3 comprises 14 residues. Germline V gene lookup returns CDR1 SNHLY and CDR2 FYNNEI. The CDR3 protein is CASSPRGSTDTQYF. The CDR3 DNA follows: TGTGCCAGCAGTCCCCGGGGTAGCACAGATACGCAGTATTTT.

This clone was seen many times. The J gene is TRBJ1-5, the V gene TRBV19; D is undetermined. This CDR3 has 11 residues. V lost 5 bases and J lost 9, with 8 bases in between. From germline, CDR1 is LNHDA and CDR2 SQIVND (reference sequence). CDR3 nucleotide sequence: TGTGCCAGTAGTGAGGGATGGCCCCAGCATTTT. Translation: CASSEGWPQHF. Drawing the rest from reference TRBV19 and TRBJ1-5, the complete variable domain is DGGITQSPKYLFRKEGQNVTLSCEQNLNHDAMYWYRQDPGQGLRLIYYSQIVNDFQKGDIAEGYSVSREKKESFPLTVTSAQKNPTAFYLCASSEGWPQHFGDGTRLSIL.

V and J are TRBV19 and TRBJ1-3, with 7 nucleotides matching TRBD1. CDR3 size: 16 residues. V was pared by 4 bases and J by 0 bases, with 6 bases of the junction left unmatched. Germline CDR1 is LNHDA and CDR2 is SQIVND (reference sequence). The CDR3 sequence is CASSSRGITSGNTIYF. CDR3 nucleotide sequence: TGTGCCAGTAGTAGCAGGGGGATCACCTCTGGAAACACCATATATTTT.

The chain couples TRBV7-5 to TRBJ2-7; the D call of TRBD1 is as the table states it, not checked on the DNA. TRBV7-5 is a known pseudogene. The CDR3 totals 15 residues. The CDR3: CARSHDTTAAYEQYF. The CDR3 DNA sequence: TGTGCCAGAAGCCACGACACCACGGCTGCCTACGAGCAGTACTTC.

This chain links TRBV2 with TRBJ2-3; D gene unclear. V lost 10 bases and J 0 bases, leaving 11 bases between the germline ends. Germline CDR1 and CDR2: SNHLY and FYNNEI. The CDR3 sequence is 13 residues long. The CDR3 loop reads CANRQTSTDTQYF. CDR3 DNA sequence: TGTGCCAACCGGCAGACAAGCACAGATACGCAGTATTTT.

This clone came up once. This rearrangement joins TRBV3-1 (or the pseudogene TRBV3-2) to TRBJ1-6; TRBD1 aligns across 11 bases. V lost 4 bases to trimming and J lost 7 bases; unmatched junction nucleotides: 9. Germline V gene data show CDR1 as LGHDT and CDR2 as YNNKEL (reference sequence). There are 17 residues in the CDR3. CDR3 sequence (DNA): TGTGCCAGCAGCCCAGGACAGGGGGCGTTTGGAAATTCACCCCTCCACTTT. Protein product: CASSPGQGAFGNSPLHF.

The chain employs TRBV19 and TRBJ1-1, with 7 bases identical to TRBD1. The J segment lost 2 bases and the V segment lost 6 bases, leaving 12 bases of the junction unmatched. The CDR3 runs 16 residues. The V gene's germline CDR1 is LNHDA and CDR2 SQIVND (reference sequence). CDR3 amino acids: CASSPTPGQRNTEAFF. CDR3 bases: TGTGCCAGTAGCCCTACCCCGGGACAGCGCAACACTGAAGCTTTCTTT.

The chain links TRBV7-9 to TRBJ2-7, with D possibly matching TRBD1 (6 bases). Per germline, CDR1 SEHNR and CDR2 FQNEAQ (reference sequence). The V gene lost 0 bases and the J gene lost 7 bases, with 16 bases spanning the gap. The length of the CDR3 is 15 residues. The DNA of the CDR3 is TGTGCCAGCAGCTTAGCGACAGGTTGGGGCCTGGAGCAGTACTTC. Translated, it gives CASSLATGWGLEQYF.

The CDR3: CASSSNGQDSPLHF. CDR3 nucleotide sequence: TGCGCCAGCAGCTCCAACGGACAGGATTCACCCCTCCACTTT. The J gene is TRBJ1-6, the V gene TRBV5-1; 7 nucleotides align to TRBD1. The CDR3 covers 14 residues. CDR1 is SGHRS and CDR2 is YFSETQ in the germline V gene. J gave up 8 bases and V 3 bases, and 5 bases lay outside the gene matches. Drawing the rest from reference TRBV5-1 and TRBJ1-6, the complete variable domain is KAGVTQTPRYLIKTRGQQVTLSCSPISGHRSVSWYQQTPGQGLQFLFEYFSETQRNKGNFPGRFSGRQFSNSRSEMNVSTLELGDSALYLCASSSNGQDSPLHFGNGTRLTVT.

V gene TRBV6-5 combines with J gene TRBJ1-2, with a weak D call TRBD1 (5 bases). Germline CDR1 and CDR2: MNHEY and SVGAGI. This CDR3 contains 13 residues. With 6 bases removed from V and 4 bases from J, the gap between germline ends came to 12 bases. CDR3 DNA sequence: TGTGCCAGCAGGACTGGAGGGGCCTATGGCTACACCTTC. Its protein product is CASRTGGAYGYTF.

The gene calls are TRBV4-1 and TRBJ1-2; TRBD1 agrees at 8 bases. The CDR3 consists of 15 residues. The germline V gene has CDR1 MGHRA and CDR2 YSYEKL. J was trimmed by 3 bases and V by 1 base; bases with no gene match: 4. CDR3: CASSQGGQGYYGYTF. The CDR3 DNA follows: TGCGCCAGCAGCCAAGGCGGACAGGGCTACTATGGCTACACCTTC.

The rearrangement links TRBV30 to TRBJ2-7; the D gene is possibly TRBD1 (6 bases). Trimming left V 1 base short and J 2 bases short, with 9 bases between. Germline loops: CDR1 GTSNPN, CDR2 SVGIG (reference sequence). This CDR3 is 13 amino acids long. The CDR3 protein is CAWSGGHPYEQYF. The CDR3, as DNA: TGTGCCTGGAGTGGGGGACATCCCTACGAGCAGTACTTC.

Comments on this clone: The sample carries other DNA sequences with the same CDR3. The rearrangement uses TRBV7-9 and TRBJ1-5; 8 bases match TRBD1. The germline V gene has CDR1 SEHNR and CDR2 FQNEAQ (reference sequence). CDR3 length: 15 residues. Trimming cost V 3 bases and J 4 bases; bases outside gene matches: 5. CDR3 nucleotide sequence: TGTGCCAGCAGCTTCGGGACAGGCCTTAATCAGCCCCAGCATTTT. Translating gives CASSFGTGLNQPQHF.

The V call is TRBV27, the J call TRBJ2-5, with 7 bases lining up with TRBD2. J lost 5 bases, V lost 3 bases, and 9 bases had no gene match. Germline V CDR1 and CDR2: MNHEY, SMNVEV (reference sequence). The CDR3 runs 15 residues. CDR3 sequence: CASSFRRGVVETQYF. CDR3 sequence (DNA): TGTGCCAGCAGTTTCCGACGGGGGGTTGTGGAGACCCAGTACTTC.

The chain links TRBV19 to TRBJ1-2; 10 nucleotides line up with TRBD1. The CDR3 extends over 15 amino acids. CDR1 and CDR2 from the germline V gene are LNHDA and SQIVND (reference sequence). The trim removed 4 bases at V and 4 bases at J, leaving 6 bases unmatched. Here the CDR3 reads CASSTRDRGPYGYTF. CDR3 nucleotides: TGTGCCAGTAGTACGCGGGACAGGGGACCCTATGGCTACACCTTC.

The CDR3: CASSLIGSSGGARETQYF. For the CDR3, the DNA is TGTGCCAGCAGCTTAATAGGGTCTAGCGGGGGGGCCCGGGAGACCCAGTACTTC. The chain uses TRBV7-3 and TRBJ2-5; 12 bases map to TRBD2. This CDR3 contains 18 residues. J gave up 5 bases and V 1 base, and 11 bases lay outside the gene matches. Germline CDR1 SGHTA, CDR2 FQGTGA.

The chain is built from TRBV5-1 and TRBJ2-3; D not resolved. This CDR3 comprises 13 residues. Germline V gene lookup returns CDR1 SGHRS and CDR2 YFSETQ. V lost 0 bases and J lost 8, with 10 bases in between. CDR3 bases: TGCGCCAGCAGCTTGGAACCCCGAGGTACGCAGTATTTT. Protein product: CASSLEPRGTQYF.

The chain joins TRBV6-5 to TRBJ1-1; D perhaps matches TRBD1 (5 bases). V lost 6 bases and J lost 5, with 13 bases in between. There are 13 residues in the CDR3. Germline V gene lookup returns CDR1 MNHEY and CDR2 SVGAGI. The CDR3 reads CASRKRGNTEAFF. The CDR3 nucleotides are TGTGCCAGCAGAAAGCGGGGCAATACTGAAGCTTTCTTT.

J is TRBJ1-4 and V is TRBV5-1; no reliable D call. With 4 bases removed from V and 6 bases from J, the gap between germline ends came to 16 bases. Germline V CDR1 and CDR2: SGHRS, YFSETQ. This CDR3 has 15 amino acids. The CDR3 DNA follows: TGCGCCAGCAGCCTTCTGGAGGGAAAGGATGAAAAACTGTTTTTT. Translation gives CASSLLEGKDEKLFF.

The J gene is TRBJ1-1, the V gene TRBV10-3; 9 positions agree with TRBD1. This CDR3 region has 14 residues. Germline trimming cut 10 bases from V and 6 bases from J; bases unmatched to any gene: 12. Germline V gene data show CDR1 as ENHRY and CDR2 as SYGVKD. CDR3 nucleotides: TGTGCCACAGAATCCGGGACAGGGCCCCCTGAAGCTTTCTTT. Translation gives CATESGTGPPEAFF.

This rearrangement joins TRBV2 to TRBJ1-5; D call uncertain. Germline values: CDR1 SNHLY, CDR2 FYNNEI. V was trimmed by 4 bases and J by 7 bases, leaving 14 bases between them. The CDR3 covers 14 residues. The CDR3 nucleotides are TGTGCCAGCAGTGCTGAAAGCGGAGGCCAGCCCCAGCATTTT. Translation gives CASSAESGGQPQHF.

This chain uses TRBV5-6 with TRBJ1-1; perhaps TRBD1 as D (5 bases). The CDR3 totals 15 residues. Between the trimmed V and J ends, which lost 5 bases and 5 bases, there was a span of 19 bases. CDR1 is SGHDT and CDR2 is YYEEEE in the germline V gene. In nucleotides, the CDR3 is TGTGCCAGCAGAATTGATGCGGGGCCGGGAACTGAAGCTTTCTTT. Protein product: CASRIDAGPGTEAFF.

The rearrangement joins TRBV7-6 to TRBJ2-7; 9 bases align to TRBD1. The V and J ends lost 5 bases and 0 bases, in that order; junction bases with no gene match: 8. The V gene's germline CDR1 is SGHVS and CDR2 FNYEAQ. The CDR3 totals 16 residues. The CDR3: CASSPQGQGSSYEQYF. CDR3 bases: TGTGCCAGCAGCCCTCAGGGACAGGGCAGCTCCTACGAGCAGTACTTC.

The table lists this clone with a count of one. The J gene is TRBJ1-1, the V gene TRBV7-9; possibly TRBD1 for D (5 bases). CDR1 SEHNR and CDR2 FQNEAQ come from the germline V gene (reference sequence). The CDR3 spans 14 residues. V lost 0 bases and J 5 bases, leaving 10 bases between the germline ends. The CDR3 reads CASSLAGGKTEAFF. The DNA of the CDR3 is TGTGCCAGCAGCTTAGCGGGGGGGAAGACTGAAGCTTTCTTT.

This chain joins TRBV30 and TRBJ2-7; TRBD1 matches 10 bases. CDR3 length: 16 residues. Germline CDR1 GTSNPN, CDR2 SVGIG (reference sequence). V gave up 4 bases and J gave up 2 bases; unmatched junction bases: 11. As DNA, the CDR3 is TGTGCCTGGACCCTAGGTGGGACAGGGGTTCCCTACGAGCAGTACTTC. It encodes CAWTLGGTGVPYEQYF.